Many counts were recorded for the clone carrying this T cell receptor beta chain. Its antigen remains unknown. Amplification of TCR beta CDR3 regions was performed using RNA transcripts as template. HTBI primers were employed in a first-round RT-PCR of the TCR CDR3. MiXCR, applied by TCRdb to the multiplex PCR reads, yields one record per CDR3 protein. In the table there are 330,000 or so distinct CDR3 sequences, around 18% of which are singletons. This sample stems from a study of T cells in Graves' hyperthyroidism and ophthalmopathy. Study information: Upon initial diagnosis and before any treatment, peripheral blood was collected.

The CDR3 loop spans 16 amino acids. J was trimmed by 2 bases and V by 3 bases; bases with no gene match: 3. Germline V CDR1 and CDR2: LNHDA, SQIVND (reference sequence). General study results and limits: Ophthalmopathy was identified by the model a median roughly six months ahead of onset.

Lactation, pregnancy, other autoimmune disease or uncontrolled infection led to exclusion of patients. The sequenced sample was blood. This sequence originates from a woman aged 40 to 50 with Graves' ophthalmopathy. The rearrangement links TRBV19 to TRBJ2-7, with TRBD2 matching 14 bases. CDR3 loop: CASSMGLAGVAYEQYF. The CDR3 DNA reads as TGTGCCAGTAGTATGGGACTAGCGGGAGTGGCCTACGAGCAGTACTTC.